The 10 T cell receptor beta chains reported below all come from one sample, sequenced in a study of CD4 T cells in relation to SARS-CoV-2 and coronaviruses. No antigen is known for these receptors. Produced via immunoSEQ multiplex PCR; TCRdb's table is partial and in-frame only. This sample has about 38,000 clones, with more than 70% found just once. Sequenced sample: naive CD4+ T cells from PBMCs, cultured in vitro. Subset: naive CD4+ T cells isolated by negative enrichment. The receptors come from an adult with COVID-19.

The chain recombines TRBV7-2 with TRBJ1-1; no clear D. Germline V gene sequence: CDR1 SGHTA, CDR2 FQGNSA. The CDR3 is made up of 15 amino acids. The V gene lost 3 bases and the J gene lost 4 bases, with 15 bases spanning the gap. CDR3 residues: CASSFWAGMGTEAFF. The CDR3 DNA is TGTGCCAGCAGCTTCTGGGCGGGGATGGGCACTGAAGCTTTCTTT.

CDR3 bases: TGTGCCAGCAGCGGGAGGTTGGCAGATACGCAGTATTTT. It yields the protein CASSGRLADTQYF. J is TRBJ2-3 and V is TRBV28; 7 nucleotides agree with TRBD2. This CDR3 is 13 amino acids long. Trimming removed 6 bases from V and 4 bases from J; junction bases left unmatched: 4. The V gene's germline CDR1 is MDHEN and CDR2 SYDVKM.

V and J are TRBV15 and TRBJ2-7; 9 nucleotides align to TRBD1. CDR3 length: 16 residues. Per the germline V gene, CDR1 is LNHNV and CDR2 is YYDKDF (reference sequence). The V and J ends lost 4 bases and 3 bases, in that order; junction bases with no gene match: 10. The CDR3 coding sequence is TGTGCCACCAGCATAAATACCGGGACAGGGTTCTACGAGCAGTACTTC. This sequence encodes CATSINTGTGFYEQYF.

V usage is TRBV7-2 and J usage is TRBJ2-5, with a possible D match to TRBD2 (5 bases). This CDR3 contains 16 residues. The V and J ends lost 7 bases and 4 bases respectively, with 22 bases between them. CDR1 is SGHTA, CDR2 FQGNSA, per germline. The CDR3, as DNA: TGTGCCAGCACCCGGGCCGTCGGTCTCGAGGGAGAGACCCAGTACTTC. It specifies CASTRAVGLEGETQYF.

The CDR3 nucleotides are TGTGCCAGCAGCTTGGGACTAGCGGGAACGGAGACCCAGTACTTC. This gives the protein CASSLGLAGTETQYF. The chain joins TRBV7-9 to TRBJ2-5; 13 positions agree with TRBD2. The CDR3 consists of 15 residues. CDR1 and CDR2 (germline): SEHNR, FQNEAQ (reference sequence). The V gene end was trimmed by 3 bases and the J gene end by 5 bases; junction bases not matched to a gene: 3. The variable domain in full, completed from reference TRBV7-9 and TRBJ2-5, reads DTGVSQNPRHKITKRGQNVTFRCDPISEHNRLYWYRQTLGQGPEFLTYFQNEAQLEKSRLLSDRFSAERPKGSFSTLEIQRTEQGDSAMYLCASSLGLAGTETQYFGPGTRLLVL.

The genes are TRBV5-4 and TRBJ2-3, with 8 bases that match TRBD1. V lost 1 base, J lost 4 bases, and 5 bases stayed unmatched. This CDR3 region has 15 residues. Per the germline V gene, CDR1 is SGHNT and CDR2 is YYREEE (reference sequence). Here the CDR3 reads CASSLPDRVADTQYF. CDR3 nucleotides: TGTGCCAGCAGCTTGCCGGACAGGGTGGCAGATACGCAGTATTTT.

The rearrangement links TRBV12-3 or TRBV12-4 to TRBJ2-7; TRBD1 matches at 7 bases. Trimming removed 8 bases from V and 4 bases from J; junction bases left unmatched: 5. This CDR3 spans 12 amino acids. CDR3 sequence (DNA): TGTGCCAGCGGTGAGACAGGGTACGAGCAGTACTTC. Protein sequence: CASGETGYEQYF.

The gene calls are TRBV7-9 and TRBJ2-7; 9 nucleotides align to TRBD1. CDR3 length equals 12 residues. CDR1 SEHNR and CDR2 FQNEAQ come from the germline V gene (reference sequence). The CDR3 loop is CASGTGRLGEYF. The CDR3 DNA sequence: TGTGCGAGCGGGACAGGGAGGCTCGGAGAGTACTTC. The entire variable domain, with the rest obtained from reference TRBV7-9 and TRBJ2-7, is as follows: DTGVSQNPRHKITKRGQNVTFRCDPISEHNRLYWYRQTLGQGPEFLTYFQNEAQLEKSRLLSDRFSAERPKGSFSTLEIQRTEQGDSAMYLCASGTGRLGEYFGPGTRLTVT.

This chain joins TRBV12-3 or TRBV12-4 and TRBJ1-2; the match to TRBD1 covers 8 bases. Unmatched junction bases numbered 8, after V lost 6 bases and J lost 8 bases. The CDR3 runs 13 residues. CDR3 region: CASSIRGRGGYTF. The CDR3 nucleotides read TGTGCCAGCAGCATCAGGGGGCGGGGAGGCTACACCTTC.

The chain recombines TRBV6-1 with TRBJ2-3; 14 nucleotides align to TRBD2. The CDR3 has 16 residues. Germline lookup yields CDR1 MNHNS and CDR2 SASEGT. V lost 4 bases and J lost 5; bases outside the gene matches: 5. DNA for the CDR3: TGTGCCAGCAGTGCGACTAGCGGGAGGGCAGGAGATACGCAGTATTTT. It encodes CASSATSGRAGDTQYF.